The 13 T cell receptor beta chains below come from one sample, sequenced in a study of T-cell reconstitution after alpha-beta-depleted transplantation in children. The TCRbeta library was prepared with unique molecular identifiers. TCRdb used MiXCR to reprocess the PCR reads, holding one entry per CDR3 protein. This sample has hundreds of thousands of distinct CDR3 sequences, with 16% found just once. The sample in question was PBMCs, mostly from graft donor cells, obtained 360 days after TCRalphabeta/CD19-depleted stem cell transplant. These receptors were collected from a boy less than two years old who had a stem cell transplant for Wiskott-Aldrich syndrome, so the T cells may come from the graft donor.

The V call is TRBV20-1, the J call TRBJ2-7; tentative D call: TRBD1 (6 bases). V lost 2 bases to trimming and J lost 2 bases, with 16 bases between them. This CDR3 contains 15 residues. Germline-derived CDR1 and CDR2 are DFQATT and SNEGSKA (reference sequence). CDR3 amino acids: CSARKMDSSTYEQYF. As DNA, the CDR3 is TGCAGTGCTAGAAAAATGGACAGTTCTACCTACGAGCAGTACTTC.

V and J are TRBV20-1 and TRBJ1-2, with D tentatively TRBD1 (6 bases). Germline CDR1 is DFQATT and CDR2 is SNEGSKA (reference sequence). CDR3 size: 15 residues. Here the CDR3 reads CSPYSPGQGDDGYTF. The CDR3 DNA follows: TGCTCCCCGTACAGCCCGGGACAAGGGGACGATGGCTACACCTTC.

In this sample, this clonotype turned up a few times. V gene TRBV2 combines with J gene TRBJ1-1; D gene unclear. The CDR3 runs to 13 residues. V gave up 5 bases and J gave up 0 bases, with 7 bases separating them. Germline V CDR1 and CDR2: SNHLY, FYNNEI. CDR3 in amino acids: CASSFAMNTEAFF. CDR3 nucleotides: TGTGCCAGCAGTTTTGCCATGAACACTGAAGCTTTCTTT.

The V gene is TRBV20-1, the J gene TRBJ1-4, with TRBD1 identical over 10 bases. V dropped 5 bases and J dropped 7; count of bases not matched to a gene: 4. Germline V gives CDR1 DFQATT, CDR2 SNEGSKA (reference sequence). This CDR3 region has 13 residues. The DNA for the CDR3 is TGCAGTGCTCGGGGACAGGGGAGTGAAAAACTGTTTTTT. Translating it yields CSARGQGSEKLFF.

The chain links TRBV5-1 to TRBJ2-7; TRBD1 matches at 9 bases. The CDR3 spans 15 residues. The trim removed 0 bases at V and 3 bases at J, leaving 4 bases unmatched. CDR1 is SGHRS, CDR2 YFSETQ, per germline. The CDR3 here is CASSLGGQGLYEQYF. The CDR3 DNA follows: TGCGCCAGCAGCTTGGGGGGACAGGGCCTCTACGAGCAGTACTTC.

This clonotype showed up just a few times. The chain uses TRBV6-5 and TRBJ2-7, with 12 bases fitting TRBD2. Trimming at V came to 2 bases and at J to 3 bases, leaving 8 bases not matched to a gene. This CDR3 spans 17 amino acids. Germline CDR1 is MNHEY and CDR2 is SVGAGI. For the CDR3, the DNA is TGTGCCAGCAGTTACCGACTAGCGGGAGCATTCGGCTACGAGCAGTACTTC. Its translation is CASSYRLAGAFGYEQYF.

This clonotype came up a few times. Here the CDR3 reads CASSSTGEGYYEQYF. The DNA of the CDR3 is TGTGCCAGCAGTTCCACAGGGGAGGGGTACTACGAGCAGTACTTC. V usage is TRBV28 and J usage is TRBJ2-7; D tentatively fits TRBD1 or TRBD2 (7 bases each). Germline lookup yields CDR1 MDHEN and CDR2 SYDVKM. CDR3 size: 15 residues. V was pared by 4 bases and J by 3 bases, with 16 bases between.

The chain is built from TRBV5-6 and TRBJ1-3; D remains unclear. In germline, CDR1 is SGHDT, CDR2 YYEEEE. Between the trimmed V and J ends, which lost 3 bases and 2 bases, there was a span of 12 bases. The CDR3 runs 15 residues. The CDR3 spells CASSSGLKAGNTIYF. DNA for the CDR3: TGTGCCAGCAGCTCCGGCCTCAAGGCTGGAAACACCATATATTTT.

A few counts support this clonotype. This rearrangement joins TRBV6-1 to TRBJ1-1; maybe TRBD1 (5 bases). The CDR3 contains 14 residues. Per the germline V gene, CDR1 is MNHNS and CDR2 is SASEGT. Trimming shortened V by 6 bases and J by 1 base, and 12 bases separated the two germline ends. The DNA for the CDR3 is TGTGCCAGCAGCCTACGCGGGACGAACACTGAAGCTTTCTTT. Its translation is CASSLRGTNTEAFF.

This clonotype has only a few counts. This chain uses TRBV7-9 with TRBJ1-6, with 9 bases aligning to TRBD1. The CDR3 spans 15 residues. Germline CDR1 is SEHNR and CDR2 is FQNEAQ (reference sequence). With 4 bases clipped from V and 7 bases from J, the junction kept 5 bases outside the gene matches. The CDR3 nucleotides read TGTGCCAGCAGCTCTCGGACAGGGGACAATTCACCCCTCCACTTT. It translates to CASSSRTGDNSPLHF.

The rearrangement joins TRBV20-1 to TRBJ2-4; D might be TRBD1 or TRBD2, each matching 5 bases. The CDR3 has 14 amino acids. V lost 6 bases and J 8 bases, leaving 20 bases between the germline ends. The germline V gene has CDR1 DFQATT and CDR2 SNEGSKA (reference sequence). As DNA, the CDR3 is TGCAGTGCAATGAAGGGACCGCCCTGGGACATTCAGTACTTC. Its translation is CSAMKGPPWDIQYF.

This clonotype showed up just a few times. The CDR3 spells CSARAASGVGYNEQFF. The CDR3 region has the DNA TGCAGTGCTAGAGCGGCTAGCGGGGTGGGATACAATGAGCAGTTCTTC. The chain joins TRBV20-1 to TRBJ2-1, with 9 bases fitting TRBD2. V lost 1 base and J lost 4; bases outside the gene matches: 8. Germline-derived CDR1 and CDR2 are DFQATT and SNEGSKA (reference sequence). This CDR3 has 16 amino acids.

In this sample, this clonotype turned up a few times. The V and J genes are TRBV7-2 and TRBJ2-1, with D unresolved. V lost 0 bases, J lost 15 bases, and 15 bases lay in between. Looked up from germline, CDR1 is SGHTA and CDR2 is FQGNSA. The CDR3 has 13 amino acids. Here the CDR3 DNA reads TGTGCCAGCAGCTTAGCGCGAAGCCCTAGGCTGTTCTTC. It yields the protein CASSLARSPRLFF. The variable domain in full, completed from reference TRBV7-2 and TRBJ2-1, reads GAGVSQSPSNKVTEKGKDVELRCDPISGHTALYWYRQSLGQGLEFLIYFQGNSAPDKSGLPSDRFSAERTGGSVSTLTIQRTQQEDSAVYLCASSLARSPRLFFGPGTRLTVL.